This T cell receptor (beta chain) was recovered during a study of PD-1 blockade in classical Hodgkin lymphoma. Study findings and constraints: Before treatment, complete responders showed about the same diversity as newly diagnosed patients.

Turning to this clone: The antigen is not known.

The repertoire was sequenced with immunoSEQ multiplex PCR; TCRdb's copy has only in-frame clones and lacks some. The sample lists over 15,000 clones; about 65% were seen once. Time point reported: cycle 4 day 1 (C4D1), after less than 7 weeks of nivolumab. Relapse was seen in all patients after autologous stem cell transplantation, and brentuximab vedotin exposure was variable. This sequence was found in a human donor with classical Hodgkin lymphoma. The sample in question was peripheral blood mononuclear cells (PBMCs), obtained before the fourth cycle of nivolumab.

CDR3 coding DNA: TGTGCCAGTAGTATTACTAGCGGGAACGAGCAGTACTTC. Its protein product is CASSITSGNEQYF. V gene TRBV19 combines with J gene TRBJ2-7; 10 bases are a match to TRBD2. The germline CDR1 and CDR2 sequences are LNHDA and SQIVND (reference sequence). J lost 5 bases, V lost 3 bases, and 1 base had no gene match. The CDR3 contains 13 residues.